The entry that follows covers one TCR beta chain sequence. This entry comes from a study of patients and donors after allogeneic stem cell transplantation. TCRdb re-called the RT-PCR reads with MiXCR, one entry per CDR3 protein. Among around 17,000 distinct CDR3 sequences listed, 25% to 30% were seen once. Germline loops: CDR1 SEHNR, CDR2 FQNEAQ (reference sequence). The CDR3 extends over 16 amino acids. V shed 5 bases, J shed 3 bases, and the junction held 8 bases outside the gene matches. Sample: blood, either unsorted or a sorted T cell fraction (not recorded which). The J gene is TRBJ2-5, the V gene TRBV7-9, with 11 nucleotides matching TRBD2. This receptor was obtained from a human donor who was either an allogeneic HSCT recipient or a stem cell or donor lymphocyte infusion donor (not recorded which). It is not recorded whose cells these are; they may come from a transplant donor. The CDR3 coding sequence is TGTGCCAGCAGCCTTAGCGGGGGGGCTGGAGAAGAGACCCAGTACTTC. Protein: CASSLSGGAGEETQYF.